A selection of T cell receptor beta chains follows, all from one sample in a study of T-cell reconstitution after alpha-beta-depleted transplantation in children. From the PCR reads, TCRdb called clonotypes with MiXCR, one entry per CDR3 protein. This sample yields under 35,000 distinct CDR3 sequences, of which about a sixth are seen a single time; less than 45% belongs to the top ten. Sample: PBMCs, mostly from graft donor cells, taken 60 days after TCRalphabeta/CD19-depleted stem cell transplant. The receptor set was obtained from a male patient aged 2-15 years who had a stem cell transplant for acute lymphoblastic leukemia, so the T cells may come from the graft donor. The CDR3 runs from the conserved cysteine through the conserved F or W. Fields, in order: J gene, D gene, V gene, clone size, CDR3 DNA, CDR3 protein. The D gene is left open where the match is weak. Expanded clones get a size class; other rows say once, few or many, or leave the size out.

>TRBJ1-1|NA|TRBV20-1|NA
TGCAGTGCTAGAGGGTGGGGGTCAAAGAACACTGAAGCTTTCTTT
CSARGWGSKNTEAFF
>TRBJ2-3|NA|TRBV9|many
TGTGCCAGCAGCGTAGGAGACCCGGATGGAACGCAGTATTTT
CASSVGDPDGTQYF
>TRBJ2-3|NA|TRBV4-3|many
TGCGCCAGCAGCCAAGGGAAGAGCTTCGCGGCAGATACGCAGTATTTT
CASSQGKSFAADTQYF
>TRBJ2-3|NA|TRBV12-3/TRBV12-4|many
TGTGCCAGCACCCCCACGCACGGCGGGGATACGCAGTATTTT
CASTPTHGGDTQYF
>TRBJ1-5|NA|TRBV12-3/TRBV12-4|few
TGTGCCAGCAGTTTGACAGGTTTGGGCAATCAGCCCCAGCATTTT
CASSLTGLGNQPQHF
>TRBJ1-1|TRBD1|TRBV9|few
TGTGCCAGCAGCCCGGGGACAGGGGAAGTCGTGGCTTTCTTT
CASSPGTGEVVAFF
>TRBJ2-5|TRBD2|TRBV2|NA
TGTGCCAGCAGGACTAGCGGGAGAGTAGAGGAGACCCAGTACTTC
CASRTSGRVEETQYF
>TRBJ2-1|NA|TRBV3-1|NA
TGTGCCAGCAGCCAAGGTTTCAATGAGCAGTTCTTC
CASSQGFNEQFF
>TRBJ2-6|NA|TRBV14|NA
TGTGCCAGCAGCCAAGAAGTGGGGTCTGGGGCCAACGTCCTGACTTTC
CASSQEVGSGANVLTF
>TRBJ2-7|NA|TRBV28|many
TGTGCCAGCAGTTTTGGGACCCGCGAGCAGTACTTC
CASSFGTREQYF
>TRBJ2-3|TRBD2|TRBV20-1|many
TGCAGTGCCCCTCCCTCCGGGAGGAAGGATACGCAGTATTTT
CSAPPSGRKDTQYF
>TRBJ2-5|NA|TRBV29-1|NA
TGCAGGGCGGGACAGCCAGGGGAGACCCAGTACTTC
CRAGQPGETQYF
>TRBJ2-1|NA|TRBV5-1|many
TGCGCCAGCAGCTTGGGACTCAACTACAATGAGCAGTTCTTC
CASSLGLNYNEQFF
>TRBJ2-6|NA|TRBV11-2|NA
TGTGCCAGCAGCTGGCTACCGGCTGACAAGTCTGGGGCCAACGTCCTGACTTTC
CASSWLPADKSGANVLTF
>TRBJ2-7|NA|TRBV6-2/TRBV6-3|few
TGTGCCAGCAGCTTGACACGGGGGCCCTCTTCCTACGAGCAGTACTTC
CASSLTRGPSSYEQYF
>TRBJ2-3|TRBD2|TRBV6-5|few
TGTGCCAGCAGTTACAAAAGGCTAGCGGGGGCGCCAGATACGCAGTATTTT
CASSYKRLAGAPDTQYF
>TRBJ1-4|NA|TRBV12-3/TRBV12-4|few
TGTGCCAGCAGTGACTTAACAGGGACTTTGAATGAAAAACTGTTTTTT
CASSDLTGTLNEKLFF